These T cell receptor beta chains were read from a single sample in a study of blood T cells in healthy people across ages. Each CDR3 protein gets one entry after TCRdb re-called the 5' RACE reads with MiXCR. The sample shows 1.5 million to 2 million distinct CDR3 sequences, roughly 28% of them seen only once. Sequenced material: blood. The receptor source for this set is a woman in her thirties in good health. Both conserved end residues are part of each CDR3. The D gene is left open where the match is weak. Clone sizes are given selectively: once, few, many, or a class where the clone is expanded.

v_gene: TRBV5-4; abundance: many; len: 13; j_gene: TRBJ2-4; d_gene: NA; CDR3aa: CASSLDSRNIQYF; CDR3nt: TGTGCCAGCAGCTTGGACAGTCGAAACATTCAGTACTTC
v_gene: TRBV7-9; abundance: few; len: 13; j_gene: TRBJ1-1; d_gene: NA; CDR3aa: CASSLDPATEAFF; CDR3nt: TGTGCCAGCAGCTTAGACCCTGCCACTGAAGCTTTCTTT
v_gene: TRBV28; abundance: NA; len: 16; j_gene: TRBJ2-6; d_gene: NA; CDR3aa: CASSLLGVSGANVLTF; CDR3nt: TGTGCCAGCAGTTTACTAGGAGTCTCTGGGGCCAACGTCCTGACTTTC
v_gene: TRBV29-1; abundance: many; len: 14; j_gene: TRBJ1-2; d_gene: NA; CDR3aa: CSVEYVKEEYGYTF; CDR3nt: TGCAGCGTTGAATATGTTAAGGAAGAATATGGCTACACCTTC
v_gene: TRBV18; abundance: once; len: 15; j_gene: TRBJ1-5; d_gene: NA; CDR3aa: CASSPARDLYQPQHF; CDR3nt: TGTGCCAGCTCACCAGCCAGGGATCTCTATCAGCCCCAGCATTTT
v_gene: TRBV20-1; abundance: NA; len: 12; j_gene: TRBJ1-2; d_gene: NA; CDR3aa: CSATSAGDGYTF; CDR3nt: TGCAGTGCTACCTCTGCCGGGGATGGCTACACCTTC
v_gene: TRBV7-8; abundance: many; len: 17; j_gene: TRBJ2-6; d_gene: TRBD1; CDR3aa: CASSRGQVVSGANVLTF; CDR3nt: TGTGCCAGCAGCCGGGGACAGGTTGTCTCTGGGGCCAACGTCCTGACTTTC
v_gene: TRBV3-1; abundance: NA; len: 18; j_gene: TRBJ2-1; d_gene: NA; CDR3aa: CASSQRRGRQGIHNEQFF; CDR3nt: TGTGCCAGCAGCCAAAGGAGAGGTCGCCAGGGAATCCACAATGAGCAGTTCTTC
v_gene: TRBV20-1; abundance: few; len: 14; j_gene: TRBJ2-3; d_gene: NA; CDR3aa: CSASAGLSTDTQYF; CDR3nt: TGCAGTGCTAGTGCAGGGTTGAGTACAGATACGCAGTATTTT
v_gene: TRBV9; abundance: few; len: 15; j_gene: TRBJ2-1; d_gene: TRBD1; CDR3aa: CASSEGQGTQETQFF; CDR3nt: TGTGCCAGCAGCGAGGGACAGGGCACCCAAGAGACCCAGTTCTTC
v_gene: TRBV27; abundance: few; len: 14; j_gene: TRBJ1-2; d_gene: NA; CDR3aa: CASSSQTELYGYTF; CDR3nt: TGTGCCAGCAGTTCACAGACAGAATTGTATGGCTACACCTTC
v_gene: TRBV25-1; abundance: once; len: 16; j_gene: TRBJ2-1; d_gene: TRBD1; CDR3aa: CASSALTGGVSNEQFF; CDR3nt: TGTGCCAGCAGTGCCCTTACAGGGGGAGTAAGCAATGAGCAGTTCTTC
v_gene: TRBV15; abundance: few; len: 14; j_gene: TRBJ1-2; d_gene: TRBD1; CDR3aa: CATSRDSGGRGYTF; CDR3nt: TGTGCCACCAGCAGAGATTCAGGGGGCCGTGGCTACACCTTC
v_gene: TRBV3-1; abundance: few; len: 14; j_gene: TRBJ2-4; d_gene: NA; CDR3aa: CASSQDLEGRIQYF; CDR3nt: TGTGCCAGCAGCCAAGATCTGGAGGGGCGCATTCAGTACTTC
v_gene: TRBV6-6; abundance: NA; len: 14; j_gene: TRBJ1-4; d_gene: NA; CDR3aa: CASGVGRANEKLFF; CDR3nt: TGTGCCAGCGGAGTTGGACGGGCTAATGAAAAACTGTTTTTT
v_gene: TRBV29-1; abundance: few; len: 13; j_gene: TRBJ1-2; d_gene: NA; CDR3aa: CSGGAGELDGYTF; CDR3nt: TGCAGCGGCGGGGCAGGGGAATTGGATGGCTACACCTTC
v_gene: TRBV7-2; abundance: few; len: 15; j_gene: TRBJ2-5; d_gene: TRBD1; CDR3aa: CASSLGRGQRETQYF; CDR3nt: TGTGCCAGCAGCTTGGGCAGGGGGCAAAGAGAGACCCAGTACTTC